This entry lists 32 T cell receptor beta chains sequenced from one sample in a study of regulatory T cells in long-lasting Graves disease. Sample time point: newly diagnosed GD, antithyroid drugs for less than 3 months. PBMC-derived RNA was used for the TCR library. The authors built TCR beta libraries using iRepertoire HTBI primers and Arm-PCR of CDR3 regions. TCRdb recomputed calls from the multiplex PCR reads with MiXCR, one row per CDR3 protein. The sample records 250,000 to 300,000 distinct CDR3 sequences, about 18% being singletons. This same sample was also part of a study on T cells in Graves' hyperthyroidism and ophthalmopathy.

The source was peripheral blood mononuclear cells (PBMCs), collected at new diagnosis, from a patient treated with antithyroid drugs. The receptor set was obtained from a woman aged 30 to 39 with Graves disease.

In this sample, this clonotype turned up a few times. The V and J genes are TRBV4-2 and TRBJ1-4; possible D gene TRBD1, 5 bases. Germline V gene sequence: CDR1 LGHNA, CDR2 YNFKEQ. The CDR3 contains 17 residues. With 1 base removed from V and 0 bases from J, the gap between germline ends came to 12 bases. In nucleotides, the CDR3 is TGTGCCAGCAGCCAAGTAGGGGTTGGTGCAACTAATGAAAAACTGTTTTTT. Amino acids: CASSQVGVGATNEKLFF.

This clonotype was recorded at least ten times. The J gene is TRBJ2-5, the V gene TRBV7-9, with D maybe TRBD1 (5 bases). CDR1 and CDR2 (germline): SEHNR, FQNEAQ (reference sequence). The CDR3 sequence is 12 residues long. V gave up 5 bases and J gave up 9 bases, with 13 bases separating them. The CDR3 loop is CASSPRGPAQYF. The CDR3 bases are TGTGCCAGCAGCCCAAGGGGTCCGGCCCAGTACTTC.

This clonotype was seen repeatedly, ten times or more. The chain has TRBV28 and TRBJ2-3; 11 bases are shared with TRBD1. Germline V gene sequence: CDR1 MDHEN, CDR2 SYDVKM. The CDR3 is made up of 16 amino acids. V trimming: 4 bases; J trimming: 6 bases; junction bases outside the gene matches: 9. The CDR3 DNA reads as TGTGCCAGCAGTTCCCCGGACAGGGGGCGTTATGATACGCAGTATTTT. Its protein is CASSSPDRGRYDTQYF.

This clonotype occurred many times. V usage is TRBV7-8 and J usage is TRBJ2-5; no reliable D call. The V end was cut by 5 bases, the J end by 2 bases, with 6 bases between. This CDR3 has 12 amino acids. Germline V gene lookup returns CDR1 SGHVS and CDR2 FQNEAQ. This CDR3 reads CASSPVQETQYF. CDR3 in DNA: TGTGCCAGCAGCCCGGTACAAGAGACCCAGTACTTC.

This clonotype was observed a single time. The chain links TRBV7-2 to TRBJ2-5; possible D gene TRBD1, 6 bases. The V gene lost 5 bases and the J gene lost 5 bases, with 21 bases spanning the gap. The CDR3 runs to 16 residues. Germline V gives CDR1 SGHTA, CDR2 FQGNSA. This chain's CDR3 is CASSPDLQGSWETQYF. As DNA, the CDR3 is TGTGCCAGCAGCCCGGACCTACAGGGTTCGTGGGAGACCCAGTACTTC.

Ten or more counts support this clonotype. The chain links TRBV2 to TRBJ2-3; TRBD2 might be the D (5 bases). The CDR3 consists of 13 residues. Germline-derived CDR1 and CDR2 are SNHLY and FYNNEI. The V gene lost 8 bases and the J gene lost 6 bases, with 15 bases spanning the gap. Here the CDR3 reads CASGDTGEDTQYF. CDR3 coding DNA: TGTGCCAGCGGGGATACCGGGGAGGATACGCAGTATTTT.

This clonotype has ten or more counts. The chain has TRBV6-2 or TRBV6-3 and TRBJ1-4, with TRBD1 identical over 8 bases. Germline V CDR1 and CDR2: MNHEY, SVGEGT. The CDR3 runs 16 residues. Germline trimming cut 5 bases from V and 8 bases from J; bases unmatched to any gene: 13. CDR3 sequence: CASSGPSTGVAEKLFF. The CDR3 nucleotides read TGTGCCAGCAGTGGGCCCTCGACAGGGGTGGCAGAAAAACTGTTTTTT.

This clonotype was seen at least ten times. The CDR3 DNA reads TGTGCCAGCTCAACGACAGGTATGAACACTGAAGCTTTCTTT. Its translation: CASSTTGMNTEAFF. The chain carries TRBV18 and TRBJ1-1; D is perhaps TRBD1 (6 bases). The CDR3 is made up of 14 amino acids. The V gene lost 5 bases and the J gene lost 0 bases, with 10 bases spanning the gap. The germline V gene has CDR1 KGHSH and CDR2 LQKENI.

The V gene is TRBV28, the J gene TRBJ1-1; 8 bases are a match to TRBD1. The ends lost 7 bases at V and 4 bases at J; junction bases unmatched: 8. Germline-derived CDR1 and CDR2 are MDHEN and SYDVKM. The length of the CDR3 is 14 residues. Written as DNA, the CDR3 is TGTGCCAGCATCGCAGGGGGCGCCGGCACTGAAGCTTTCTTT. Its protein is CASIAGGAGTEAFF.

This clonotype was counted ten times or more. V usage is TRBV20-1 and J usage is TRBJ1-2, with D unresolved. Trimming removed 6 bases from V and 3 bases from J, with 14 bases in between. CDR3 length equals 13 residues. From germline, CDR1 is DFQATT and CDR2 SNEGSKA (reference sequence). Here the CDR3 DNA reads TGCAGTGCGCCGAGCAGGAATCACTATGGCTACACCTTC. Translating it yields CSAPSRNHYGYTF.

The sample holds many counts of this clonotype. The genes are TRBV13 and TRBJ2-5, with TRBD1 matching 8 bases. The CDR3 has 15 amino acids. The trim removed 5 bases at V and 1 base at J, leaving 6 bases unmatched. In germline, CDR1 is PRHDT, CDR2 FYEKMQ (reference sequence). CDR3 DNA: TGTGCCAGCAGCCCTCGGACAGGGTCCCAAGAGACCCAGTACTTC. Translating it yields CASSPRTGSQETQYF.

This clonotype was seen only a few times. Possible read error: a much larger clone is one base away. The chain recombines TRBV6-1 with TRBJ2-2; the D gene is possibly TRBD2 (5 bases). This CDR3 comprises 11 residues. Looked up from germline, CDR1 is MNHNS and CDR2 is SASEGT. Written as DNA, the CDR3 is TGTGCCAGCAGACACACCGGGGAGCTGCTTTTT. Translated: CASRHTGELLF.

This clonotype was detected many times. The genes are TRBV4-1 and TRBJ1-5, with 7 nucleotides matching TRBD1. The CDR3 sequence is 14 residues long. Germline assignment: CDR1 MGHRA and CDR2 YSYEKL. V was pared by 0 bases and J by 7 bases, with 3 bases of the junction left unmatched. This CDR3 is CASSQENRGQPQHF. The CDR3 nucleotides read TGCGCCAGCAGCCAAGAAAACAGGGGCCAGCCCCAGCATTTT.

The table lists this clonotype with many counts. The V call is TRBV7-9, the J call TRBJ1-1; no clear D. This CDR3 has 12 amino acids. The germline V gene encodes CDR1 SEHNR and CDR2 FQNEAQ (reference sequence). The germline V and J ends were trimmed by 3 bases and 3 bases, with 5 bases remaining between them. CDR3 coding DNA: TGTGCCAGCAGCTTGACCTACACTGAAGCTTTCTTT. Protein product: CASSLTYTEAFF.

This clonotype was recorded a few times. The V gene is TRBV18, the J gene TRBJ1-3; D remains ambiguous. Germline-derived CDR1 and CDR2 are KGHSH and LQKENI. Trimming pared 0 bases from V and 0 bases from J, leaving 6 bases between. The CDR3 has 15 amino acids. The CDR3 reads CASSPPGSSGNTIYF. The DNA for the CDR3 is TGTGCCAGCTCACCACCGGGGAGCTCTGGAAACACCATATATTTT.

This clonotype was counted many times. The genes are TRBV5-1 and TRBJ1-5; D is ambiguous. V lost 5 bases to trimming and J lost 0 bases, with 9 bases between them. The length of the CDR3 is 14 residues. The V gene's germline CDR1 is SGHRS and CDR2 YFSETQ. CDR3 DNA sequence: TGCGCCAGCAGGGAGGGTTATAGCAATCAGCCCCAGCATTTT. Translating it yields CASREGYSNQPQHF.

This clonotype was detected many times. Without the conserved terminal phenylalanine or tryptophan, this CDR3 likely stems from a read error. The V call is TRBV7-8, the J call TRBJ1-1; 7 nucleotides match TRBD1. V shed 5 bases and J 1 base; nucleotides not matched to a gene: 4. Germline CDR1 SGHVS, CDR2 FQNEAQ. The CDR3 runs 14 residues. CDR3 protein: CASSVQGRNTEAFL. The DNA for the CDR3 is TGTGCCAGCAGCGTACAGGGGCGGAACACTGAAGCTTTCCTT.

This clonotype was recorded many times. V and J are TRBV5-1 and TRBJ2-7; D remains ambiguous. Germline V gene lookup returns CDR1 SGHRS and CDR2 YFSETQ. CDR3 size: 14 residues. The V end lost 4 bases, the J end lost 2 bases, and 13 bases lay between the germline ends. The CDR3 reads CASSPGFRTYEQYF. In nucleotides, the CDR3 is TGCGCCAGCAGCCCTGGGTTCCGGACCTACGAGCAGTACTTC.

With regard to this clonotype: This clone may be a read error of a much larger clone one base away. V gene TRBV4-1 combines with J gene TRBJ2-3; 7 bases are a match to TRBD1. Germline CDR1 and CDR2: MGHRA and YSYEKL. The CDR3 sequence is 17 residues long. Losses at the gene ends were 4 bases for V and 6 bases for J; bases not matched to a gene: 16. CDR3 residues: CASSLSSPADRPDTQYF. For the CDR3, the DNA is TGCGCCAGCAGCCTCTCCAGCCCGGCGGACAGGCCGGATACGCAGTATTTT.

The chain combines TRBV29-1 with TRBJ2-5; no definite D call. From germline, CDR1 is SQVTM and CDR2 ANQGSEA. CDR3 length equals 12 residues. The V end lost 3 bases, the J end lost 2 bases, and 7 bases lay between the germline ends. The CDR3 is CSVDSYQETQYF. For the CDR3, the DNA is TGCAGCGTTGACAGTTATCAAGAGACCCAGTACTTC.

A note on this clonotype: A far larger clone differs by one base, so this is likely a read error. The chain couples TRBV7-2 to TRBJ2-7; D could derive from TRBD1 or TRBD2 (5 bases each). V lost 6 bases and J 3 bases, leaving 21 bases between the germline ends. This CDR3 has 16 amino acids. Germline V CDR1 and CDR2: SGHTA, FQGNSA. CDR3 DNA: TGTGCCAGCAGTTCCTTTGCCCGGGACGGCAACTACGAGCAGTACTTC. Translating it yields CASSSFARDGNYEQYF.

This clonotype was detected ten times or more. The chain has TRBV29-1 and TRBJ1-1, with a tentative D call TRBD1 (6 bases). The V end was cut by 5 bases, the J end by 4 bases, with 8 bases between. Germline CDR1 is SQVTM and CDR2 is ANQGSEA. The CDR3 is 11 residues long. CDR3 DNA: TGCAGCGTTTCCAGGGGCACTGAAGCTTTCTTT. As protein: CSVSRGTEAFF.

Many counts were recorded for this clonotype. The rearrangement uses TRBV20-1 and TRBJ1-2, with D unclear. Germline V gene data show CDR1 as DFQATT and CDR2 as SNEGSKA (reference sequence). Deletions cut 0 bases from V and 5 bases from J, with 13 bases between. The CDR3 covers 14 residues. The DNA of the CDR3 is TGCAGTGCTAGAGATTATAACTGGGCGTATGGCTACACCTTC. Translation gives CSARDYNWAYGYTF.

In this sample, this clonotype turned up a few times. The CDR3 loop is CASSLVPASNNEQFF. CDR3 bases: TGCGCCAGCAGCTTGGTGCCAGCCTCAAACAATGAGCAGTTCTTC. The chain employs TRBV5-1 and TRBJ2-1; D call uncertain. Deletions cut 0 bases from V and 5 bases from J, with 12 bases between. The CDR3 consists of 15 residues. From germline, CDR1 is SGHRS and CDR2 YFSETQ. Supplemented by reference TRBV5-1 and TRBJ2-1, the full variable domain reads KAGVTQTPRYLIKTRGQQVTLSCSPISGHRSVSWYQQTPGQGLQFLFEYFSETQRNKGNFPGRFSGRQFSNSRSEMNVSTLELGDSALYLCASSLVPASNNEQFFGPGTRLTVL.

This clonotype was seen repeatedly, ten times or more. The chain has TRBV9 and TRBJ2-1; TRBD2 might be the D (6 bases). The CDR3 runs to 15 residues. The ends were cut back, 1 base at V and 5 bases at J, with 13 bases in the middle. Germline V gene lookup returns CDR1 SGDLS and CDR2 YYNGEE. As DNA, the CDR3 is TGTGCCAGCAGCGTATCACGGGACTGGGACAATGAGCAGTTCTTC. Its protein is CASSVSRDWDNEQFF.

This clonotype was counted many times. CDR3 bases: TGTGCCAGCAGCCAAGGCGGCAGGGGGGGGGAGCAGTACTTC. Amino acids: CASSQGGRGGEQYF. This chain connects TRBV3-1 to TRBJ2-7; D assignment may be TRBD1 or TRBD2 (7 bases each). Germline CDR1 is LGHDT and CDR2 is YNNKEL (reference sequence). V was clipped by 1 base and J by 7 bases, with 14 bases between them. This CDR3 contains 14 residues.

This clonotype was counted at least ten times. V is TRBV11-2 and J is TRBJ2-7; D remains ambiguous. Germline CDR1 and CDR2: SGHAT and FQNNGV. This CDR3 has 17 residues. The V end was cut by 2 bases, the J end by 2 bases, with 19 bases between. DNA of the CDR3: TGTGCCAGCAGCTTACACCTTTCTTCGACATCTACCTACGAGCAGTACTTC. It specifies CASSLHLSSTSTYEQYF. Full variable domain (rest looked up from reference TRBV11-2 and TRBJ2-7): EAGVAQSPRYKIIEKRQSVAFWCNPISGHATLYWYQQILGQGPKLLIQFQNNGVVDDSQLPKDRFSAERLKGVDSTLKIQPAKLEDSAVYLCASSLHLSSTSTYEQYFGPGTRLTVT.

This clonotype came up many times. The chain carries TRBV12-3 or TRBV12-4 and TRBJ1-1; no clear D. V dropped 3 bases and J dropped 3 bases, with 8 bases sitting between them. There are 13 residues in the CDR3. In nucleotides, the CDR3 is TGTGCCAGCAGTTTCTTCCAATACACTGAAGCTTTCTTT. Translating it yields CASSFFQYTEAFF.

There are many counts of this clonotype. V gene TRBV20-1 combines with J gene TRBJ2-7, with 7 nucleotides matching TRBD1. The CDR3 contains 13 residues. Germline CDR1 reads DFQATT; CDR2 reads SNEGSKA (reference sequence). J gave up 6 bases and V 2 bases, and 7 bases lay outside the gene matches. CDR3 sequence reads: CSARSGQAGEQYF. The CDR3 nucleotides read TGCAGTGCTAGAAGCGGACAGGCAGGCGAGCAGTACTTC.

This clonotype has ten or more counts. In DNA, the CDR3 is TGTGCCAGCAGCTTACCCGAAAAACGGGGAGGGATGAACACTGAAGCTTTCTTT. Protein sequence: CASSLPEKRGGMNTEAFF. The chain recombines TRBV11-2 with TRBJ1-1; no definite D call. The germline gives CDR1 SGHAT, CDR2 FQNNGV. The germline V and J ends were trimmed by 2 bases and 0 bases, with 19 bases remaining between them. This CDR3 spans 18 amino acids.

Comments on this clonotype: This may come from a read error, since a much larger clone is one base off. The chain carries TRBV6-1 and TRBJ1-1, with D perhaps matching TRBD1 (5 bases). Germline CDR1 MNHNS, CDR2 SASEGT. The CDR3 is made up of 13 amino acids. Written as DNA, the CDR3 is TGTGCCGGCAGGCAGGGAGGGGTGAGTGAAGCTTTCTTT. Its protein product is CAGRQGGVSEAFF.

This clonotype was seen many times. The chain links TRBV5-4 to TRBJ1-2; TRBD1 is a possible D gene (6 bases). V was cut by 4 bases and J by 6 bases, with 13 bases left in between. This CDR3 comprises 13 residues. Germline V lookup: CDR1 SGHNT, CDR2 YYREEE (reference sequence). The CDR3 coding sequence is TGTGCCAGCAGCACCGGGACAAAGGATGGCTACACCTTC. It specifies CASSTGTKDGYTF.